This T cell receptor beta chain was recovered during a study of Ad26.COV2.S vaccination and SARS-CoV-2 variants. In germline, CDR1 is SGHDN, CDR2 FVKESK. V was clipped by 1 base and J by 14 bases, with 23 bases between them. CDR3 length equals 15 residues. Study-wide results and limits: Vaccinees reportedly had broad spike-specific CD8+ and CD4+ T cell responses.

The treatment denotes: about 20 received Ad26.COV2.S at low or high dose, single or two shots; several received placebo; per-sample allocation not given. Day 63 following the first vaccine or placebo injection was when the samples were taken. Sequenced by immunoSEQ multiplex PCR; TCRdb stores in-frame clones only, minus some. The sample lists 200,000 to 250,000 clones, 88% occurring once. Comment on this clone: Its antigen remains unidentified.

The genes are TRBV14 and TRBJ1-2; D gene ambiguous. This sequence was found in a person between 18 and 60 years old who received the Ad26.COV2.S COVID-19 vaccine or a placebo. Sequenced here: peripheral blood, sampled in a trial of Ad26.COV2.S vaccine versus placebo. The CDR3 nucleotides are TGTGCCAGCAGCCAAGCCGGGATTTTGGTTGAGTTGCGGACCTTC. It codes for CASSQAGILVELRTF.